Detailed here is one T cell receptor (beta chain). The sample is drawn from a study of blood T cell repertoires in COVID-19. Study information: The samples span acute and convalescent COVID-19 from the United States, Italy and Spain. T cells, B-cell-depleted T cells, or PBMCs supplied cDNA or gDNA.

Original processing methods: For nucleated cells, counts were estimated from reference gene primer amplification. Generated by immunoSEQ multiplex PCR, the TCRdb table keeps only in-frame clones and is missing some. The V and J calls and the clone size are those of that table, but D and trimming were determined from the DNA. The repertoire holds tens of thousands of clones, with roughly 83% as singletons. Germline V gives CDR1 GTSNPN, CDR2 SVGIG (reference sequence). V gave up 3 bases and J gave up 0 bases, with 19 bases separating them. CDR3 length: 17 residues. The source material was peripheral blood. This sequence originates from a man aged 25-45 years with COVID-19, enrolled during active disease. V and J are TRBV30 and TRBJ2-3; D is ambiguous. DNA for the CDR3: TGTGCCTGGAGCAATACCGGGTTTTTCGGGAGCACAGATACGCAGTATTTT. Protein sequence: CAWSNTGFFGSTDTQYF.